This T cell receptor beta chain stems from a study of T cells in Graves' hyperthyroidism and ophthalmopathy. Amplified regions were TCR beta CDR3 sequences from RNA transcripts. HTBI primers were the set used in a first-round RT-PCR of the TCR CDR3. TCRdb recomputed calls from the multiplex PCR reads with MiXCR, one row per CDR3 protein. The top ten clones hold around a sixth of a sample with over 450,000 distinct CDR3 sequences, under 15% of them seen once. This clonotype was seen many times. The antigen is not known. CDR1 is LGHDT and CDR2 is YNNKEL in the germline V gene (reference sequence). This CDR3 is 16 amino acids long. V lost 0 bases and J 5 bases, leaving 16 bases between the germline ends. Whole-study findings and limits: The majority of expanded thyroid clonotypes above 0.001 also appeared in blood.

A lack of ophthalmopathy progression within 18 months defined stable Graves' hyperthyroidism. Aged 18 to 65, the patients had hyperthyroidism that was newly diagnosed and had lasted under 2 months. Diagnostic decisions used clinical symptoms, serum thyroxine and TRAb, thyroid ultrasound and orbital computed tomography. This chain uses TRBV3-1 with TRBJ2-5; weak D call: TRBD2 (6 bases). This TCR was recovered from a woman between 18 and 30 years old with Graves' hyperthyroidism. The source material was blood. The CDR3 reads CASSQEEGAGDETQYF. In DNA form, the CDR3 reads TGTGCCAGCAGCCAAGAGGAGGGAGCGGGTGACGAGACCCAGTACTTC.